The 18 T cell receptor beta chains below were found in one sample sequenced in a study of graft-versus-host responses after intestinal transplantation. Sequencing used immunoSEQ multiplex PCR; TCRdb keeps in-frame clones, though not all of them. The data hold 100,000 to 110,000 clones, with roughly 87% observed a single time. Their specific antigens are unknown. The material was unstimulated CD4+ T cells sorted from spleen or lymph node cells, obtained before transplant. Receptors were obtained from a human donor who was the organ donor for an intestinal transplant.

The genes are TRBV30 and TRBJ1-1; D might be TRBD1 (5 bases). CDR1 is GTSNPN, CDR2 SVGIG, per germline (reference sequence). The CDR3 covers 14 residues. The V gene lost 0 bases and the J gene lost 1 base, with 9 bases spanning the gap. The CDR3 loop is CAWSVIQANTEAFF. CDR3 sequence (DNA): TGTGCCTGGAGTGTAATACAGGCGAACACTGAAGCTTTCTTT.

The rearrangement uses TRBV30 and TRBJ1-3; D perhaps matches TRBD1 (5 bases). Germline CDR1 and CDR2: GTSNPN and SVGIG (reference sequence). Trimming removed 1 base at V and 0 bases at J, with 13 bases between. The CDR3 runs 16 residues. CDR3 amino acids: CAWSEARRGSGNTIYF. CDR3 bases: TGTGCCTGGAGTGAGGCGCGTAGGGGCTCTGGAAACACCATATATTTT.

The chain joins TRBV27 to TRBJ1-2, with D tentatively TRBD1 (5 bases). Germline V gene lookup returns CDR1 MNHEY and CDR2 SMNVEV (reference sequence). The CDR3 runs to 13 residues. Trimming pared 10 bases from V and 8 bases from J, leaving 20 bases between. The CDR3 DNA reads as TGTGCCACCAATGGGGGACCGGCGCTCGGCTACACCTTC. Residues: CATNGGPALGYTF.

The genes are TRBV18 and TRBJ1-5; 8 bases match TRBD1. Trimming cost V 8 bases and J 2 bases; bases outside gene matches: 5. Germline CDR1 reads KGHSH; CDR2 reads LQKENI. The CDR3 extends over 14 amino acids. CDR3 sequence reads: CASTGGVGNQPQHF. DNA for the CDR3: TGTGCCAGCACAGGGGGGGTTGGCAATCAGCCCCAGCATTTT.

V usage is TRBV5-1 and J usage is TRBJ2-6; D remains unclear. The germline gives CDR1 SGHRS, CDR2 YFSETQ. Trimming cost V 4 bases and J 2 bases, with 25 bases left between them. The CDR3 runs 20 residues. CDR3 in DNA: TGCGCCAGCAGCCGCGCCCCGGCCTCGGTTGCTAATACTGGGGCCAACGTCCTGACTTTC. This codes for CASSRAPASVANTGANVLTF.

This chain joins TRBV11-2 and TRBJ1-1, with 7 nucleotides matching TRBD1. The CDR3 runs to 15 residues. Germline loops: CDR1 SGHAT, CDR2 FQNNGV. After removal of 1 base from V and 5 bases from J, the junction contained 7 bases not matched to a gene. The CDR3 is CASSLVPQGGTEAFF. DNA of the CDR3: TGTGCCAGCAGCTTAGTCCCCCAGGGGGGAACTGAAGCTTTCTTT.

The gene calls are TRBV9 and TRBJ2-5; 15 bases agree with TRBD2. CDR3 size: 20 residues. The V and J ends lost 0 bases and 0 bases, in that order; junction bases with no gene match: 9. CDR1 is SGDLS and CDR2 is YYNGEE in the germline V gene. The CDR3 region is CASSVERGLAGGTDQETQYF. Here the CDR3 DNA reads TGTGCCAGCAGCGTAGAAAGGGGACTAGCGGGGGGCACGGACCAAGAGACCCAGTACTTC.

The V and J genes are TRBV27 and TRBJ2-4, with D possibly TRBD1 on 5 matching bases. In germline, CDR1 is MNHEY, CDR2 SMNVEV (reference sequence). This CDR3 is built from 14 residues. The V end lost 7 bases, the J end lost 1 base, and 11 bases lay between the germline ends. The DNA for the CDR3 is TGTGCCAGCACAGGGTTGCGGGCCAAAAACATTCAGTACTTC. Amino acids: CASTGLRAKNIQYF.

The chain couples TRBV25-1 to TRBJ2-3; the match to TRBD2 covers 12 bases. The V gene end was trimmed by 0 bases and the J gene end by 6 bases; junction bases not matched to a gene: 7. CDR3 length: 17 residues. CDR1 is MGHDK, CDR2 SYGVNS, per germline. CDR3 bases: TGTGCCAGCAGTGAATACTCTAGCGGGGGGGGCCACGATACGCAGTATTTT. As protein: CASSEYSSGGGHDTQYF.

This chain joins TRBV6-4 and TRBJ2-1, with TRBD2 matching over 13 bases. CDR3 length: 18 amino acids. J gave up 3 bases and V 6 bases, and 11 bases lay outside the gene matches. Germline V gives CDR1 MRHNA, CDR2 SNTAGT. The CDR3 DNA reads TGTGCCAGCAGGGGAGGACTAGCGGGGGCCCGCTTCTACAATGAGCAGTTCTTC. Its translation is CASRGGLAGARFYNEQFF.

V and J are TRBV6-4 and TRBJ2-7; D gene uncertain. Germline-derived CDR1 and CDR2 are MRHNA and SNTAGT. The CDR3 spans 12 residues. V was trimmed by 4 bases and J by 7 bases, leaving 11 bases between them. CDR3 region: CASSVVLREQYF. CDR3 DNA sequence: TGTGCCAGCAGTGTGGTCCTTAGGGAGCAGTACTTC.

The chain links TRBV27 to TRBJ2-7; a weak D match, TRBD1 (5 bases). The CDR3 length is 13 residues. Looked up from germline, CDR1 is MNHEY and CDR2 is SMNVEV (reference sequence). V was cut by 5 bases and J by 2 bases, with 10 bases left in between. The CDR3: CASSQGVTYEQYF. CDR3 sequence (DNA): TGTGCCAGCAGTCAAGGGGTGACCTACGAGCAGTACTTC.

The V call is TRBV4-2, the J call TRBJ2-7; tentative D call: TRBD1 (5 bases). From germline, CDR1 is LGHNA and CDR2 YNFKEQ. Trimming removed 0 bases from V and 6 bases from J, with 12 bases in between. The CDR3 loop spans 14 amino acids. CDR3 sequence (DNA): TGTGCCAGCAGCCAAGAACATCTGGGGCGCGAGCAGTACTTC. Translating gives CASSQEHLGREQYF.

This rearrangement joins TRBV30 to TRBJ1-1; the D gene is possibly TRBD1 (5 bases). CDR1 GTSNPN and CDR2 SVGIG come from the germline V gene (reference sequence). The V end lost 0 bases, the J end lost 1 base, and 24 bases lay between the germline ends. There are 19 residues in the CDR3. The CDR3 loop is CAWSVRLGPTKVENTEAFF. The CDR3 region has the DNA TGTGCCTGGAGTGTACGGCTGGGACCCACCAAAGTGGAGAACACTGAAGCTTTCTTT.

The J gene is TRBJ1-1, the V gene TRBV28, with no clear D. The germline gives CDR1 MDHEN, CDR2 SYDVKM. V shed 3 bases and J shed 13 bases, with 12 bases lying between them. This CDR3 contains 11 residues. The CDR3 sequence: CASSFLGGVFF. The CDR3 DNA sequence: TGTGCCAGCAGTTTTTTGGGCGGGGTTTTCTTT.

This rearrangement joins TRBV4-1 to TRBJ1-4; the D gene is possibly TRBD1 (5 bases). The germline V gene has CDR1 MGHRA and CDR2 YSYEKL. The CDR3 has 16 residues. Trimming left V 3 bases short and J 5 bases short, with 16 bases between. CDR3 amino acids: CASSQLTGLGNEKLFF. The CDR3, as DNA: TGCGCCAGCAGCCAGCTAACAGGCTTAGGGAATGAAAAACTGTTTTTT.

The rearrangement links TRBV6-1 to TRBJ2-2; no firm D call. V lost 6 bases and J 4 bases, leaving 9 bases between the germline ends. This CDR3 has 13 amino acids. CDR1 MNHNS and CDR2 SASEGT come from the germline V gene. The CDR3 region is CASRVSSTGELFF. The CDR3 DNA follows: TGTGCCAGCAGAGTGTCCAGCACCGGGGAGCTGTTTTTT.

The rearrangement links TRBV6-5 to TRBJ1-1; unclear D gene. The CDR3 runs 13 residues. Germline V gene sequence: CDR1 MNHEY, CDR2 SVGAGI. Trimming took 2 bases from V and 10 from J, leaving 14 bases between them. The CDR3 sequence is CASSYTSAAPAFF. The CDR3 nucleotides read TGTGCCAGCAGTTACACCAGCGCAGCCCCAGCTTTCTTT.